This T cell receptor beta chain was found in a study of T-cell reconstitution after alpha-beta-depleted transplantation in children. Unique molecular identifiers were used in preparing the TCRbeta library. Via MiXCR, TCRdb re-called the PCR reads, giving one row per CDR3 protein. The sample lists 700,000 to 950,000 distinct CDR3 sequences, less than 20% occurring once. J gave up 5 bases and V 4 bases, and 5 bases lay outside the gene matches. The CDR3 loop spans 14 amino acids. The sample consisted of PBMCs, mostly from graft donor cells, taken 360 days after TCRalphabeta/CD19-depleted stem cell transplant. This chain uses TRBV12-3 or TRBV12-4 with TRBJ2-7; 10 nucleotides line up with TRBD1. The sequence came from a male patient aged 10 to 17 who had a stem cell transplant for acute lymphoblastic leukemia, so the T cells may come from the graft donor. The CDR3 spells CASSWTGGDHEQYF. Here the CDR3 DNA reads TGTGCCAGCAGTTGGACAGGGGGGGACCACGAGCAGTACTTC.